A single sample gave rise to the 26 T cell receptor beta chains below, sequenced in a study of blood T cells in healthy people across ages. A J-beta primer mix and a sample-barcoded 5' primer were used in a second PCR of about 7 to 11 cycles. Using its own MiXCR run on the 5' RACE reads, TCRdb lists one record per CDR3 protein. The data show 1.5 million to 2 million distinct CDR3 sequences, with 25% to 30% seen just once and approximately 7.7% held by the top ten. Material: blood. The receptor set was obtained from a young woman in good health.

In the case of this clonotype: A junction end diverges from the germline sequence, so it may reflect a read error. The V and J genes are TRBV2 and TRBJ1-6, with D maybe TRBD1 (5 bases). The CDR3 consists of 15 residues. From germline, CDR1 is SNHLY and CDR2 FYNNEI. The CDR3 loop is CASSFVRGANSPLHF. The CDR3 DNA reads TGTGCTAGCAGTTTCGTCCGGGGCGCTAATTCACCCCTCCACTTT.

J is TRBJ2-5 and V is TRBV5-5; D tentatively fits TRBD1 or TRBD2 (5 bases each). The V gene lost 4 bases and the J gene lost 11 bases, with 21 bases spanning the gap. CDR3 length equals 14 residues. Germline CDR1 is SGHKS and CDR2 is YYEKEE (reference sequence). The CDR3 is CASSGGAGNVGQYF. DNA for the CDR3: TGTGCCAGCAGCGGGGGTGCTGGGAACGTGGGGCAGTACTTC.

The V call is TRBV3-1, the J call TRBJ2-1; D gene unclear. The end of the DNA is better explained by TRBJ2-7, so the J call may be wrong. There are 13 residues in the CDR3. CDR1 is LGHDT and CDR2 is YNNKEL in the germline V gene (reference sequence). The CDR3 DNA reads TGTGCCAGCAGCCAAGACACCTACAATGAGCAGTACTTC. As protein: CASSQDTYNEQYF.

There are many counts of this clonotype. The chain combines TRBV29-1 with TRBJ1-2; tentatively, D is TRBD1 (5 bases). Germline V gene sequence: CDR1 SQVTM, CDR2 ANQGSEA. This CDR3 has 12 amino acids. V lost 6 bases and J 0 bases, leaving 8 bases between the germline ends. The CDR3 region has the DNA TGCAGCGTCGGGGCCTCTAACTATGGCTACACCTTC. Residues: CSVGASNYGYTF.

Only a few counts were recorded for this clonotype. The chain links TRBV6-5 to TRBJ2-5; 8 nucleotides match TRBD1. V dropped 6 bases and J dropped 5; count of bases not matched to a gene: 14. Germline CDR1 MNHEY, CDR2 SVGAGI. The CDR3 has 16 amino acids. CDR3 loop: CASSPGQGRLGETQYF. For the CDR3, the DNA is TGTGCCAGCAGCCCCGGACAGGGTCGCCTTGGGGAGACCCAGTACTTC.

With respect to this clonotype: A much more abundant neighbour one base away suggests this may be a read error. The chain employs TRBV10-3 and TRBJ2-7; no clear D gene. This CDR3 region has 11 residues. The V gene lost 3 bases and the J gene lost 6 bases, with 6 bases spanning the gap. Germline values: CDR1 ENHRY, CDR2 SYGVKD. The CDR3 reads CAISEGCEQYF. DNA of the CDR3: TGTGCCATCAGTGAAGGCTGCGAGCAGTACTTC.

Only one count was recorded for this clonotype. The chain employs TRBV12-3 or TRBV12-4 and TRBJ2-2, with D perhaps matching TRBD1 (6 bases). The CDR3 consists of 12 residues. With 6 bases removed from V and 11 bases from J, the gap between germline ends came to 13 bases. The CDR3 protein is CASRRQARELFF. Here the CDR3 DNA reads TGTGCCAGCAGGAGACAGGCCAGAGAGCTGTTTTTT.

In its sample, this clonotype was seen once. CDR3 DNA sequence: TGTGCCACCAGCGAGACAGGGATCTCTGGAAACACCATATATTTT. Translated: CATSETGISGNTIYF. The chain employs TRBV24-1 and TRBJ1-3, with TRBD1 matching over 7 bases. The J segment lost 0 bases and the V segment lost 7 bases, leaving 5 bases of the junction unmatched. Per germline, CDR1 KGHDR and CDR2 SFDVKD. This CDR3 is 15 amino acids long.

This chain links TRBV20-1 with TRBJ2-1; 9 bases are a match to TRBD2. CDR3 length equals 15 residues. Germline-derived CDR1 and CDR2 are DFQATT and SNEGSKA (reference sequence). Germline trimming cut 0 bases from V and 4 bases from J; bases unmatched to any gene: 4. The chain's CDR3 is CSARDVAGVYNEQFF. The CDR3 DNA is TGCAGTGCTAGAGACGTAGCGGGGGTTTACAATGAGCAGTTCTTC.

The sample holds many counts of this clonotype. CDR3: CASSYFRGGATGEQYF. The CDR3 bases are TGTGCCAGCAGTTATTTTCGAGGGGGCGCGACGGGTGAGCAGTACTTC. The V call is TRBV6-2 or TRBV6-3, the J call TRBJ2-7, with TRBD1 matching 7 bases. The junction had 15 bases not matched to a gene; V was cut back by 3 bases and J by 7 bases. CDR1 is MNHEY, CDR2 SVGEGT, per germline. CDR3 length equals 16 residues.

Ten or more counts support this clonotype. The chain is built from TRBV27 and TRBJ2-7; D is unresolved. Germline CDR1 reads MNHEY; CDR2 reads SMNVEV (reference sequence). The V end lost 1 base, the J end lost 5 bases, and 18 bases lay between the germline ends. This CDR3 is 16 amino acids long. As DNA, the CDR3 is TGTGCCAGCAGTTTATGGGCATTCACGGGCCTCAACGAGCAGTACTTC. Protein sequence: CASSLWAFTGLNEQYF.

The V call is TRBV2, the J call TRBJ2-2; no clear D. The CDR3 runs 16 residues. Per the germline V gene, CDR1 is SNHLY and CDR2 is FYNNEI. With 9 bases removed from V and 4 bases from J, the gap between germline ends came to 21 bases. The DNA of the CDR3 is TGTGCCAGTGCCGGCGCCAGCCTAGAAGGCACCGGGGAGCTGTTTTTT. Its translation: CASAGASLEGTGELFF.

CDR3 protein: CSARDPGGNNQPQHF. Here the CDR3 DNA reads TGCAGTGCTAGAGATCCAGGAGGGAACAATCAGCCCCAGCATTTT. This chain joins TRBV20-1 and TRBJ1-5, with no clear D. The CDR3 runs to 15 residues. The V gene's germline CDR1 is DFQATT and CDR2 SNEGSKA (reference sequence). V was pared by 0 bases and J by 3 bases, with 12 bases between.

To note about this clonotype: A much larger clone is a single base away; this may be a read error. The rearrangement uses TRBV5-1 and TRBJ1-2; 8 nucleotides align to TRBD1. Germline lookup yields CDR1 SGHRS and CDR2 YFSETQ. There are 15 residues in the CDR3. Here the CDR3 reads CASSLGQGNNYGHTF. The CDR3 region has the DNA TGCGCCAGCAGCTTGGGACAGGGGAATAACTATGGCCACACCTTC.

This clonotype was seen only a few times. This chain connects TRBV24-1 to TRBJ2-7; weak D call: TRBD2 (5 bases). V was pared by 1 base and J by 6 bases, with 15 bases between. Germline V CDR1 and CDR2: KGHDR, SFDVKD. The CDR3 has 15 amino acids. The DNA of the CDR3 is TGTGCCACCAGTGATTTAGAGGCCCTGCGGGCCGAGCAGTACTTC. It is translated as CATSDLEALRAEQYF.

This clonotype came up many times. The CDR3: CSARDLQGLDNEQFF. For the CDR3, the DNA is TGCAGTGCTAGAGATTTGCAGGGGCTTGACAATGAGCAGTTCTTC. The chain carries TRBV20-1 and TRBJ2-1; a weak D match, TRBD1 (6 bases). This CDR3 has 15 residues. Germline V gene data show CDR1 as DFQATT and CDR2 as SNEGSKA (reference sequence). V was pared by 0 bases and J by 5 bases, with 14 bases between.

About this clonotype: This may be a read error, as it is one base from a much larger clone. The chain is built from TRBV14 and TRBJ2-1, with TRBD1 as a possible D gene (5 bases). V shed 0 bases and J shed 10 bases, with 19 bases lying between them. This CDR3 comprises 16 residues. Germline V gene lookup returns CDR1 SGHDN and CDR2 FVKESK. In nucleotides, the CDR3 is TGTGCCAGCAGCCAAGAATGGGGCCGGAGCTCCTACGAGCAGTTCTTC. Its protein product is CASSQEWGRSSYEQFF.

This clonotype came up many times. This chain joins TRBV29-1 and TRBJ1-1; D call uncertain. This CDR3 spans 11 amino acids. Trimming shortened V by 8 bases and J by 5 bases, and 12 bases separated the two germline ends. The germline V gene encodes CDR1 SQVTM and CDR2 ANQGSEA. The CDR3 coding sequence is TGCAGCACAGATGGCGGTACTGAAGCTTTCTTT. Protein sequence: CSTDGGTEAFF.

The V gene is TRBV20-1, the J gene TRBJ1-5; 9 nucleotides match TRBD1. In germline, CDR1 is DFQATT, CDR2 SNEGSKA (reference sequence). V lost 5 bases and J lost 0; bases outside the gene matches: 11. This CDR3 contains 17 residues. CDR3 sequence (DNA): TGCAGTGCTGGATCACAGACAGGGGGATATAGCAATCAGCCCCAGCATTTT. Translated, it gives CSAGSQTGGYSNQPQHF.

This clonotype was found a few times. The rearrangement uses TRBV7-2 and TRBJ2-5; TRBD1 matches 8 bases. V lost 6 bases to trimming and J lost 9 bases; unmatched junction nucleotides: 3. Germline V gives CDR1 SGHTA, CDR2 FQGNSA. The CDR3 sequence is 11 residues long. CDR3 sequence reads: CASRDREAQYF. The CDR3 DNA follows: TGTGCCAGCAGGGACAGGGAGGCCCAGTACTTC.

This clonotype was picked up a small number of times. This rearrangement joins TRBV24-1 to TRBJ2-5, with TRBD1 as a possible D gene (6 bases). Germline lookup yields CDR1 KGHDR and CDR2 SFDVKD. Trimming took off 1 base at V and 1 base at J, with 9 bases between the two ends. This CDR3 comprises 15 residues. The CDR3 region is CATSDFTGTQETQYF. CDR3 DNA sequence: TGTGCCACCAGTGATTTTACAGGGACCCAAGAGACCCAGTACTTC.

CDR3 DNA: TGTGCCACCAGCAGAGATAGCCGGGCCGACTATAGCAATCAGCCCCAGCATTTT. Translating gives CATSRDSRADYSNQPQHF. The rearrangement links TRBV15 to TRBJ1-5, with D uncertain. Per germline, CDR1 LNHNV and CDR2 YYDKDF (reference sequence). The CDR3 consists of 18 residues. Trimming pared 0 bases from V and 0 bases from J, leaving 15 bases between. Drawing the rest from reference TRBV15 and TRBJ1-5, the complete variable domain is DAMVIQNPRYQVTQFGKPVTLSCSQTLNHNVMYWYQQKSSQAPKLLFHYYDKDFNNEADTPDNFQSRRPNTSFCFLDIRSPGLGDTAMYLCATSRDSRADYSNQPQHFGDGTRLSIL.

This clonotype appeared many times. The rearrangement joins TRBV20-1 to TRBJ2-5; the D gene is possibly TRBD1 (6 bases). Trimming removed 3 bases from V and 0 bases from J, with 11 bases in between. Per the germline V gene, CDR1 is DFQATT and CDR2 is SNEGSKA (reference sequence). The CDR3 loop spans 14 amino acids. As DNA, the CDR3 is TGCAGTGCTAGGGACAGAGGCGACCAAGAGACCCAGTACTTC. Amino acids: CSARDRGDQETQYF.

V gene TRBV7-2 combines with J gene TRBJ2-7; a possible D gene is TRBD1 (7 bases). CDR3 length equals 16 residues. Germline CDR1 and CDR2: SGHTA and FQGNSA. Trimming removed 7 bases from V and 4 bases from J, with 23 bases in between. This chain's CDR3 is CASTEQGRIGIYEQYF. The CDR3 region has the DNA TGTGCCAGCACCGAACAGGGGAGGATAGGTATTTACGAGCAGTACTTC.

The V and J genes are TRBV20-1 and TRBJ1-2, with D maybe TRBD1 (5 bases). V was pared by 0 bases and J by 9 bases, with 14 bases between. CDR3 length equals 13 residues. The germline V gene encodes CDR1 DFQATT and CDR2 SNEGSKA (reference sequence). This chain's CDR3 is CSARDARQLRYTF. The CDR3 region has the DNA TGCAGTGCTAGAGATGCGCGACAGTTGCGCTACACCTTC.

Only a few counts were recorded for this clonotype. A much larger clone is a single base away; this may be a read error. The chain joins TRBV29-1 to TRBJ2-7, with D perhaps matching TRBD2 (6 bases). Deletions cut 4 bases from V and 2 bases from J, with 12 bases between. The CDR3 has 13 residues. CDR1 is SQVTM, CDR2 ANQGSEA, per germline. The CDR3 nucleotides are TGCAGCGTTGGTAGCGGATTTACCTACGAGCAGTACTTC. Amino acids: CSVGSGFTYEQYF.